These T cell receptor beta chains were read from a single sample in a study of cytomegalovirus exposure and HLA in healthy donors. Clones were sequenced by immunoSEQ multiplex PCR, and TCRdb holds only the in-frame ones, with some missing. The sample shows approximately 180,000 clones, around 88% of them seen only once. The material sequenced was PBMCs. Source of these receptors: a woman aged 18-35 years in good health and CMV-seronegative. The CDR3 runs from the conserved cysteine through the conserved F or W. D genes are given only for firm matches. Clone size, where shown, is once, few, many, or a class for clones that have expanded.

J gene: TRBJ2-7
D gene: TRBD2
V gene: TRBV4-2
clone size: NA
CDR3 protein: CASSREGYEQYF
CDR3 DNA: TGTGCCAGCAGCCGGGAGGGGTACGAGCAGTACTTC

J gene: TRBJ2-2
D gene: NA
V gene: TRBV11-1
clone size: NA
CDR3 protein: CASSHQVGTGELFF
CDR3 DNA: TGTGCCAGCAGCCACCAGGTGGGCACCGGGGAGCTGTTTTTT

J gene: TRBJ2-7
D gene: NA
V gene: TRBV11-2
clone size: NA
CDR3 protein: CASSLVTGVYEQYF
CDR3 DNA: TGTGCCAGCAGCTTAGTGACCGGGGTGTACGAGCAGTACTTC

J gene: TRBJ2-7
D gene: NA
V gene: TRBV16
clone size: NA
CDR3 protein: CASSLLQGNSYEQYF
CDR3 DNA: TGTGCCAGCAGCCTGTTACAGGGTAACTCCTACGAGCAGTACTTC

J gene: TRBJ2-7
D gene: TRBD1
V gene: TRBV4-1
clone size: NA
CDR3 protein: CASSRPGQGYEQYF
CDR3 DNA: TGCGCCAGCAGCCGACCGGGACAGGGCTACGAGCAGTACTTC

J gene: TRBJ1-5
D gene: TRBD1
V gene: TRBV2
clone size: NA
CDR3 protein: CASSESRGVHQPQHF
CDR3 DNA: TGTGCCAGCAGTGAGTCCAGGGGGGTTCATCAGCCCCAGCATTTT

J gene: TRBJ1-2
D gene: TRBD1
V gene: TRBV10-3
clone size: NA
CDR3 protein: CATNAPGTGGIYGYTF
CDR3 DNA: TGTGCCACCAACGCCCCCGGGACAGGGGGCATCTATGGCTACACCTTC

J gene: TRBJ2-1
D gene: TRBD2
V gene: TRBV19
clone size: NA
CDR3 protein: CASSIVPSGPPIDEQFF
CDR3 DNA: TGTGCCAGTAGTATAGTCCCTAGCGGGCCCCCGATCGATGAGCAGTTCTTC

J gene: TRBJ1-1
D gene: NA
V gene: TRBV5-1
clone size: once
CDR3 protein: CASSLEVQGGTEAFF
CDR3 DNA: TGCGCCAGCAGCTTGGAAGTCCAGGGCGGCACTGAAGCTTTCTTT

J gene: TRBJ1-2
D gene: TRBD1
V gene: TRBV10-3
clone size: NA
CDR3 protein: CAIRDREFLNYGYTF
CDR3 DNA: TGTGCCATCCGGGACAGGGAATTTCTTAACTATGGCTACACCTTC

J gene: TRBJ2-7
D gene: TRBD1
V gene: TRBV10-1
clone size: once
CDR3 protein: CASSGTTGTGSYEQYF
CDR3 DNA: TGCGCCAGTAGTGGCACCACCGGGACAGGTTCCTACGAGCAGTACTTC

J gene: TRBJ1-2
D gene: NA
V gene: TRBV6-5
clone size: NA
CDR3 protein: CASSYRGGGYGYTF
CDR3 DNA: TGTGCCAGCAGTTACAGGGGAGGCGGCTATGGCTACACCTTC

J gene: TRBJ1-2
D gene: TRBD1
V gene: TRBV19
clone size: NA
CDR3 protein: CASRTGTGASGYTF
CDR3 DNA: TGTGCCAGTAGGACCGGGACAGGGGCAAGCGGCTACACCTTC

J gene: TRBJ2-1
D gene: TRBD2
V gene: TRBV30
clone size: NA
CDR3 protein: CAWRAGGPSNEQFF
CDR3 DNA: TGTGCCTGGAGGGCGGGAGGGCCCTCGAATGAGCAGTTCTTC

J gene: TRBJ2-1
D gene: TRBD2
V gene: TRBV25-1
clone size: NA
CDR3 protein: CASSEGGRPGNEQFF
CDR3 DNA: TGTGCCAGCAGTGAGGGCGGGAGGCCCGGCAATGAGCAGTTCTTC

J gene: TRBJ2-2
D gene: NA
V gene: TRBV10-2
clone size: NA
CDR3 protein: CASSKSTKSGELFF
CDR3 DNA: TGCGCCAGCAGTAAATCCACAAAGTCCGGGGAGCTGTTTTTT

J gene: TRBJ2-3
D gene: TRBD2
V gene: TRBV7-9
clone size: NA
CDR3 protein: CASSTQVAGGPDTQYF
CDR3 DNA: TGTGCCAGCAGCACCCAGGTAGCGGGAGGGCCGGATACGCAGTATTTT

J gene: TRBJ2-3
D gene: TRBD1
V gene: TRBV11-1
clone size: NA
CDR3 protein: CASSFGQAADTQYF
CDR3 DNA: TGTGCCAGCAGCTTCGGACAGGCAGCAGATACGCAGTATTTT

J gene: TRBJ2-7
D gene: TRBD1
V gene: TRBV7-6
clone size: NA
CDR3 protein: CASSLGSGTGGYEQYF
CDR3 DNA: TGTGCCAGCAGCTTAGGGTCTGGGACAGGGGGTTACGAGCAGTACTTC

J gene: TRBJ1-6
D gene: TRBD1
V gene: TRBV9
clone size: NA
CDR3 protein: CASSVEGGGSPLHF
CDR3 DNA: TGTGCCAGCAGCGTAGAAGGGGGCGGGTCACCCCTCCACTTT

J gene: TRBJ1-5
D gene: NA
V gene: TRBV29-1
clone size: NA
CDR3 protein: CSVDGGSNQPQHF
CDR3 DNA: TGCAGCGTTGATGGCGGATCCAATCAGCCCCAGCATTTT

J gene: TRBJ2-1
D gene: TRBD2
V gene: TRBV10-1
clone size: NA
CDR3 protein: CASSELRTSGSRGNEQFF
CDR3 DNA: TGCGCCAGCAGTGAGTTAAGGACTAGCGGATCCAGGGGTAATGAGCAGTTCTTC

J gene: TRBJ2-2
D gene: TRBD1
V gene: TRBV7-3
clone size: NA
CDR3 protein: CASSTRQGTGELFF
CDR3 DNA: TGTGCCAGCAGCACGCGACAGGGCACCGGGGAGCTGTTTTTT

J gene: TRBJ2-2
D gene: TRBD2
V gene: TRBV5-4
clone size: few
CDR3 protein: CASSTKTSGFTGELFF
CDR3 DNA: TGTGCCAGCAGCACCAAGACTAGCGGGTTCACCGGGGAGCTGTTTTTT

J gene: TRBJ2-3
D gene: TRBD1
V gene: TRBV7-9
clone size: NA
CDR3 protein: CASSLRGTGADTQYF
CDR3 DNA: TGTGCCAGCAGCTTACGGGGGACAGGGGCAGATACGCAGTATTTT

J gene: TRBJ1-6
D gene: NA
V gene: TRBV27
clone size: NA
CDR3 protein: CASSLFLYNSPLHF
CDR3 DNA: TGTGCCAGCAGTTTATTCCTCTATAATTCACCCCTCCACTTT

J gene: TRBJ1-5
D gene: NA
V gene: TRBV10-1
clone size: NA
CDR3 protein: CASSESFGQPQHF
CDR3 DNA: TGCGCCAGCAGTGAGTCGTTTGGCCAGCCCCAGCATTTT

J gene: TRBJ1-2
D gene: TRBD1
V gene: TRBV19
clone size: NA
CDR3 protein: CASSIDPLYRDSGYTF
CDR3 DNA: TGTGCCAGTAGTATAGATCCGCTATACAGGGACAGTGGCTACACCTTC

J gene: TRBJ2-7
D gene: TRBD1
V gene: TRBV10-2
clone size: NA
CDR3 protein: CASSSGQVIPRYEQYF
CDR3 DNA: TGCGCCAGCAGTAGCGGACAGGTGATACCTCGCTACGAGCAGTACTTC

J gene: TRBJ2-1
D gene: NA
V gene: TRBV4-1
clone size: NA
CDR3 protein: CASSQGVREPTNEQFF
CDR3 DNA: TGCGCCAGCAGCCAAGGCGTTCGGGAACCAACCAATGAGCAGTTCTTC

J gene: TRBJ2-3
D gene: TRBD2
V gene: TRBV9
clone size: NA
CDR3 protein: CASSARLAGETDTQYF
CDR3 DNA: TGTGCCAGCAGCGCGCGACTAGCGGGGGAGACAGATACGCAGTATTTT

J gene: TRBJ2-1
D gene: TRBD2
V gene: TRBV9
clone size: NA
CDR3 protein: CASSVGGSGGGEQFF
CDR3 DNA: TGTGCCAGCAGCGTAGGAGGTAGCGGGGGAGGGGAGCAGTTCTTC

J gene: TRBJ2-1
D gene: NA
V gene: TRBV7-3
clone size: NA
CDR3 protein: CASSPHRDDNEQFF
CDR3 DNA: TGTGCCAGCAGCCCCCACAGGGACGACAATGAGCAGTTCTTC

J gene: TRBJ1-1
D gene: NA
V gene: TRBV29-1
clone size: NA
CDR3 protein: CSAFGDTEAFF
CDR3 DNA: TGCAGCGCGTTCGGGGACACTGAAGCTTTCTTT